These T cell receptor beta chains were read from a single sample in a study of blood T cell repertoires in COVID-19. The method was immunoSEQ multiplex PCR; TCRdb's version includes in-frame clones alone and lacks a portion of them. This table holds about 36,000 clones, approximately 78% found once. The sample consisted of peripheral blood. The receptor source for this set is a human donor in a cohort sampled during active or convalescent COVID-19. The donor label of this sample is uncertain. Both conserved end residues are part of each CDR3. A D gene is named only where the DNA matches it firmly. Clone sizes are given selectively: once, few, many, or a class where the clone is expanded.

>TRBD2|NA|TRBJ2-1|14|TRBV7-2
CASRLTSGNNEQFF
TGTGCCAGCAGACTAACTAGCGGCAACAATGAGCAGTTCTTC
>NA|NA|TRBJ1-1|12|TRBV29-1
CSAGQVRTEAFF
TGCAGCGCGGGGCAGGTTAGGACTGAAGCTTTCTTT
>TRBD2|NA|TRBJ2-7|15|TRBV6-6
CASSIGTSGSAEQYF
TGTGCCAGCAGTATCGGGACTAGCGGGAGTGCTGAGCAGTACTTC
>TRBD2|NA|TRBJ2-5|15|TRBV5-1
CASSLGGTMRETQYF
TGCGCCAGCAGCTTGGGCGGGACTATGCGGGAGACCCAGTACTTC
>TRBD1|few|TRBJ1-3|17|TRBV19
CASSNPSGQDSGNTIYF
TGTGCCAGTAGTAACCCCTCCGGACAGGACTCTGGAAACACCATATATTTT
>TRBD1|NA|TRBJ1-1|15|TRBV6-6
CASSPDRGRNAEAFF
TGTGCCAGCAGTCCCGACAGGGGGCGGAATGCTGAAGCTTTCTTT
>TRBD2|NA|TRBJ2-2|16|TRBV7-3
CASSLRLAGSTGELFF
TGTGCCAGCAGCTTACGTCTAGCGGGATCCACCGGGGAGCTGTTTTTT
>TRBD2|NA|TRBJ2-2|18|TRBV11-3
CASSLGGGTRSVTGELFF
TGTGCCAGCAGCTTAGGTGGAGGGACTAGAAGCGTCACCGGGGAGCTGTTTTTT
>TRBD1|NA|TRBJ1-5|15|TRBV5-4
CASSLGGTGNQPQHF
TGTGCCAGCAGCTTGGGTGGGACAGGCAATCAGCCCCAGCATTTT
>TRBD1|NA|TRBJ2-5|15|TRBV24-1
CATSDLATGGETQYF
TGTGCCACCAGTGATTTAGCGACAGGGGGCGAGACCCAGTACTTC
>NA|NA|TRBJ2-6|13|TRBV29-1
CSVMRLGANVLTF
TGCAGCGTTATGAGACTCGGGGCCAACGTCCTGACTTTC
>NA|few|TRBJ2-1|13|TRBV7-2
CASSFAPGNEQFF
TGTGCCAGCAGCTTCGCTCCGGGGAATGAGCAGTTCTTC
>NA|once|TRBJ1-2|13|TRBV19
CASSTQGYYGYTF
TGTGCCAGTAGTACACAGGGATACTATGGCTACACCTTC
>TRBD2|NA|TRBJ2-1|12|TRBV30
CAWTSGYNEQFF
TGTGCCTGGACTAGCGGATACAATGAGCAGTTCTTC
>TRBD1|once|TRBJ1-2|14|TRBV24-1
CATSDPDRGYGYTF
TGTGCCACCAGTGATCCCGACAGGGGCTATGGCTACACCTTC
>TRBD1|NA|TRBJ1-2|14|TRBV27
CASSRGGFGYGYTF
TGTGCCAGCAGCAGAGGGGGCTTCGGCTATGGCTACACCTTC
>TRBD1|NA|TRBJ1-2|15|TRBV6-2/TRBV6-3
CASSSMDRLSIGHTF
TGTGCCAGCAGTTCCATGGACAGGCTGTCTATAGGGCACACCTTC
>TRBD2|NA|TRBJ2-2|15|TRBV25-1
CASKEESSGTGELFF
TGTGCCAGCAAAGAAGAGTCTAGCGGTACCGGGGAGCTGTTTTTT
>TRBD1|NA|TRBJ1-1|13|TRBV6-6
CASSSRTGGGAFF
TGTGCCAGCAGTTCCCGGACAGGGGGGGGAGCTTTCTTT
>NA|few|TRBJ1-2|13|TRBV6-1
CASSEGALWGYTF
TGTGCCAGCAGTGAAGGCGCGCTGTGGGGCTACACCTTC
>NA|NA|TRBJ2-7|11|TRBV30
CAWSVQGEQYF
TGTGCCTGGAGTGTACAGGGCGAGCAGTACTTC
>TRBD1|NA|TRBJ1-2|14|TRBV24-1
CATSDLGQDNGYTF
TGTGCCACCAGTGATCTCGGACAGGATAATGGCTACACCTTC
>NA|NA|TRBJ1-6|17|TRBV21-1
CASSYPPAGKGTSPLHF
TGTGCCAGCAGCTACCCTCCGGCAGGGAAAGGTACTTCACCCCTCCACTTT
>NA|NA|TRBJ2-3|16|TRBV18
CASSPGTGGGTDTQYF
TGTGCCAGCTCACCAGGTACTGGGGGCGGCACAGATACGCAGTATTTT
>NA|few|TRBJ2-3|16|TRBV7-2
CASSPYFAGSTDTQYF
TGTGCCAGCAGCCCCTATTTCGCGGGGAGCACAGATACGCAGTATTTT
>TRBD1|NA|TRBJ2-2|15|TRBV30
CAWSGGGPVTGELFF
TGTGCCTGGAGTGGAGGGGGCCCTGTCACCGGGGAGCTGTTTTTT
>TRBD2|once|TRBJ2-1|15|TRBV7-2
CASSPTSSASGEQFF
TGTGCCAGCAGCCCGACTAGCTCCGCATCGGGTGAGCAGTTCTTC
>NA|NA|TRBJ1-1|12|TRBV30
CAWSVRVGASFF
TGTGCCTGGAGTGTACGAGTGGGAGCATCTTTCTTT
>NA|few|TRBJ2-7|12|TRBV12-3/TRBV12-4
CASSAGPYEQYF
TGTGCCAGCAGTGCAGGGCCCTACGAGCAGTACTTC
>TRBD2|NA|TRBJ2-1|14|TRBV6-5
CASSDLAGGLEQFF
TGTGCCAGCAGCGACCTAGCGGGAGGGCTTGAGCAGTTCTTC
>NA|NA|TRBJ2-2|16|TRBV21-1
CASSGIDTGLTGELFF
TGTGCCAGCAGCGGCATTGACACAGGCTTGACCGGGGAGCTGTTTTTT
>TRBD2|NA|TRBJ2-1|16|TRBV29-1
CSVVKTSGRSYNEQFF
TGCAGCGTTGTAAAAACTAGCGGGAGGTCCTACAATGAGCAGTTCTTC
>NA|NA|TRBJ2-7|14|TRBV5-1
CASSFAREPYEQYF
TGCGCCAGCAGCTTTGCCCGGGAGCCCTACGAGCAGTACTTC
>TRBD1|few|TRBJ1-3|16|TRBV6-6
CASSLQGALSGNTIYF
TGTGCCAGCAGCCTACAGGGGGCCCTCTCTGGAAACACCATATATTTT
>TRBD1|NA|TRBJ1-5|16|TRBV4-2
CASSQPDRELNQPQHF
TGTGCCAGCAGCCAACCGGACAGGGAGCTCAATCAGCCCCAGCATTTT
>TRBD1|NA|TRBJ2-7|15|TRBV4-3
CASSHTGQGIREQYF
TGCGCCAGCAGCCACACGGGACAGGGAATTCGCGAGCAGTACTTC
>TRBD1|NA|TRBJ2-5|14|TRBV7-3
CASSLGTGAETQYF
TGTGCCAGCAGCTTAGGGACAGGGGCAGAGACCCAGTACTTC
>NA|NA|TRBJ2-3|11|TRBV14
CASSHTDTQYF
TGTGCCAGCAGTCACACAGATACGCAGTATTTT
>NA|NA|TRBJ1-2|14|TRBV19
CASSNRGLGYGYTF
TGTGCCAGTAGTAATAGGGGTCTAGGCTATGGCTACACCTTC
>TRBD2|NA|TRBJ2-3|16|TRBV7-9
CASSVTSGANTDTQYF
TGTGCCAGCAGCGTTACTAGCGGAGCAAACACAGATACGCAGTATTTT
>TRBD2|NA|TRBJ2-1|15|TRBV9
CASSGGAGGYNEQFF
TGTGCCAGCAGCGGCGGAGCGGGAGGATACAATGAGCAGTTCTTC
>NA|NA|TRBJ1-6|13|TRBV12-3/TRBV12-4
CASRGTGNSPLHF
TGTGCCAGCAGGGGCACGGGGAATTCACCCCTCCACTTT
>NA|NA|TRBJ2-1|13|TRBV12-3/TRBV12-4
CASSFVGYNEQFF
TGTGCCAGCAGTTTCGTCGGGTACAATGAGCAGTTCTTC
>NA|few|TRBJ1-5|18|TRBV7-7
CASSLVKGDGCLNQPQHF
TGTGCTAGCAGCTTAGTCAAGGGGGACGGGTGTTTAAATCAGCCCCAGCATTTT
>TRBD2|once|TRBJ2-5|16|TRBV5-1
CASSLSVAGKQETQYF
TGCGCCAGCAGCTTATCGGTAGCGGGAAAACAAGAGACCCAGTACTTC
>TRBD1|NA|TRBJ1-5|14|TRBV30
CAWSATGGGQPQHF
TGTGCCTGGAGTGCGACAGGGGGCGGACAGCCCCAGCATTTT
>TRBD2|NA|TRBJ2-5|20|TRBV4-3
CASSPGFGLAGSKRAETQYF
TGCGCCAGCAGCCCTGGATTCGGACTAGCGGGCTCCAAGAGAGCGGAGACCCAGTACTTC
>TRBD2|NA|TRBJ2-5|15|TRBV7-3
CASSLTRGGGETQYF
TGCGCCAGCAGCTTAACTCGGGGGGGAGGAGAGACCCAGTACTTC
>TRBD1|once|TRBJ2-3|14|TRBV7-9
CASSLGQGADTQYF
TGTGCCAGCAGCCTTGGCCAGGGGGCAGATACGCAGTATTTT
>TRBD2|NA|TRBJ2-1|13|TRBV2
CASSEESSGSGFF
TGTGCCAGCAGTGAAGAGTCTAGCGGGAGCGGGTTCTTC
>NA|NA|TRBJ2-1|15|TRBV30
CAWSVRAGVYNEQFF
TGTGCCTGGAGTGTACGGGCAGGGGTGTACAATGAGCAGTTCTTC
>NA|NA|TRBJ2-4|13|TRBV7-3
CASSLTQRSIQYF
TGTGCCAGCAGCTTAACTCAGCGAAGCATTCAGTACTTC